This T cell receptor beta chain was retrieved from a study of CD4 and CD8 cells across lung adenocarcinoma regions. This CDR3 region has 14 residues. Per germline, CDR1 WSHSY and CDR2 SAAADI. This clonotype was seen a handful of times. TCRdb reprocessed the PCR reads with MiXCR, giving one entry per CDR3 protein. This sample carries around 15,000 distinct CDR3 sequences, approximately 44% of them seen once, and the ten largest clones take approximately 15%. Sequenced sample: CD4+ T cells from the center of a lung tumor. The sequence derives from a male donor with lung adenocarcinoma. The CD4 and CD8 labels of this study may be unreliable. The chain couples TRBV10-2 to TRBJ2-5; 7 bases are shared with TRBD1. The J call may be faulty, since TRBJ2-7 better matches the DNA end. The CDR3 here is CASSDRDSYYEQYF. Written as DNA, the CDR3 is TGCGCCAGCAGTGACCGGGACAGTTACTACGAGCAGTACTTC.